The 8 T cell receptor beta chains below were found in one sample sequenced in a study of monozygotic twins with inflammatory bowel disease. TCRdb reanalyzed the 5' RACE reads and collapses them to one entry per CDR3 protein, without DNA. In all, the sample yields 200,000 to 250,000 distinct CDR3 sequences. The source material was blood. The receptors originated from a human donor with ulcerative colitis or Crohn's disease, or a healthy co-twin of an affected twin (not recorded which).

The chain couples TRBV7-8 to TRBJ1-1. CDR1 SGHVS and CDR2 FQNEAQ come from the germline V gene. This CDR3 contains 13 residues. The CDR3 reads CASSLVFDTEAFF.

J is TRBJ2-1 and V is TRBV2; as DNA is missing, the TRBD2 call by TCRdb cannot be tested. Germline values: CDR1 SNHLY, CDR2 FYNNEI. The CDR3 is 15 residues long. The chain's CDR3 is CASGEEGAFYNEQFF. The variable domain in full, completed from reference TRBV2 and TRBJ2-1, reads EPEVTQTPSHQVTQMGQEVILRCVPISNHLYFYWYRQILGQKVEFLVSFYNNEISEKSEIFDDQFSVERPDGSNFTLKIRSTKLEDSAMYFCASGEEGAFYNEQFFGPGTRLTVL.

This chain connects TRBV3-1 to TRBJ2-7. CDR1 and CDR2 (germline): LGHDT, YNNKEL (reference sequence). CDR3 size: 15 residues. CDR3 residues: CASSQDPVVGYEQYF.

The rearrangement links TRBV25-1 to TRBJ2-1; the D gene TCRdb calls, TRBD2, cannot be checked with no DNA. This CDR3 has 16 amino acids. Per the germline V gene, CDR1 is MGHDK and CDR2 is SYGVNS. The CDR3 sequence: CASSESGLAGINEQFF.

V usage is TRBV29-1 and J usage is TRBJ1-4; TCRdb selects TRBD1, and the lack of DNA leaves this call unchecked. The CDR3 extends over 13 amino acids. In germline, CDR1 is SQVTM, CDR2 ANQGSEA. The CDR3 region is CSALQGRGEKLFF.

The chain has TRBV5-1 and TRBJ2-2; the D call of TRBD1 rests on TCRdb alone, since no DNA is present to check it. CDR1 and CDR2 (germline): SGHRS, YFSETQ. The length of the CDR3 is 15 residues. The CDR3 sequence is CASRQGSVSTGELFF.

The chain is built from TRBV7-9 and TRBJ2-7; TCRdb's D gene call, TRBD2, goes unchecked for lack of DNA. In germline, CDR1 is SEHNR, CDR2 FQNEAQ (reference sequence). The length of the CDR3 is 16 residues. CDR3 region: CASSSGTSGRDYEQYF.

The chain joins TRBV12-3 or TRBV12-4 to TRBJ1-1; TCRdb's assignment of TRBD1 cannot be checked, as there is no DNA. The CDR3 is 14 amino acids. CDR3 protein: CASSLGQGATEAFF.